This T cell receptor beta chain was sequenced during a study of CD8+ T cells in alopecia areata. General study points: On tofacitinib, scalp and blood still held many of the expanded lesional clones.

Germline CDR1 MGHDK, CDR2 SYGVNS. Trimming left V 4 bases short and J 6 bases short, with 10 bases between. This CDR3 region has 13 residues. Following RNA extraction, reverse transcription yielded cDNA that acted as the sequencing template. TCRdb's table, derived via immunoSEQ multiplex PCR, lists solely in-frame clones and lacks some. This table has approximately 210,000 clones, under 70% appearing once. About this clone itself: As yet, its antigen is unknown.

The treatment denotes: oral pan-JAK inhibitor, 5-10 mg twice daily. Sampling of alopecia areata patients yielded lesional scalp punch biopsies as well as peripheral blood. Sorting of CD4+ and CD8+ T cells was performed on PBMCs. The specimen comprised CD4+ T cells sorted from blood, sampled at approximately week 42, from a patient treated with tofacitinib. This sequence was found in a human donor with alopecia areata. The chain recombines TRBV25-1 with TRBJ2-4, with D perhaps TRBD1 (5 bases). Here the CDR3 DNA reads TGTGCCAGCAGTGCAGGGATTGGAAACATTCAGTACTTC. Translating gives CASSAGIGNIQYF.